This T cell receptor (beta chain) was found in a study of control samples from healthy donors and cancer patients. Measured with immunoSEQ multiplex PCR; TCRdb has only the in-frame clones, and not every one. The table shows about 130,000 clones, with approximately 90% occurring only once. This CDR3 is built from 15 residues. With 4 bases removed from V and 0 bases from J, the gap between germline ends came to 12 bases. The germline CDR1 and CDR2 sequences are SEHNR and FQNEAQ (reference sequence). Sequenced sample: blood. The V and J genes are TRBV7-9 and TRBJ1-1; TRBD1 is a possible D gene (6 bases). The clonotype comes from a young man in good health. CDR3 sequence reads: CASSSAGALNTEAFF. As DNA, the CDR3 is TGTGCCAGCAGCTCGGCAGGGGCTTTGAACACTGAAGCTTTCTTT.